The entry that follows covers one T cell receptor beta chain sequence. Its matching antigen is unknown. The sample originates from a study of yellow fever vaccine responses in identical twins. Overall study findings and caveats: On the reported evidence, twins' vaccine T cell responses seemed partly convergent and partly personalized.

The germline gives CDR1 WNHNN, CDR2 SYGVQD (reference sequence). Trimming took 3 bases from V and 2 from J, leaving 1 base between them. CDR3 length: 11 amino acids. TCRdb reanalysed the RT-PCR reads using MiXCR and keeps one entry per CDR3 protein. The sample holds approximately 1,100 distinct CDR3 sequences; over 85% are singletons and the top ten take about 8.9%. The sequence derives from a female donor who received the yellow fever vaccine. The V call is TRBV10-1, the J call TRBJ1-2; D is ambiguous. The material was T cells from blood (PBMCs), unsorted or a sorted subset (not recorded which), obtained before or after yellow fever vaccination (not recorded which). CDR3 protein: CASSDNYGYTF. CDR3 nucleotides: TGCGCCAGCAGTGACAACTATGGCTACACCTTC.